The 10 T cell receptor beta chains reported below all come from one sample, sequenced in a study of blood T cell repertoires in COVID-19. Sequencing used immunoSEQ multiplex PCR; TCRdb keeps in-frame clones, though not all of them. Counted here are about 430,000 clones, about 88% occurring once; the ten biggest clones make up approximately 1.5%. What was sequenced was PBMCs or T cells enriched from blood (not recorded which). All receptors derive from a young woman who had been exposed to COVID-19.

This chain uses TRBV6-5 with TRBJ2-1; 7 bases map to TRBD1. This CDR3 has 14 amino acids. Germline V gene sequence: CDR1 MNHEY, CDR2 SVGAGI. V shed 5 bases and J 5 bases; nucleotides not matched to a gene: 6. The chain's CDR3 is CASSRPGQHNEQFF. CDR3 in DNA: TGTGCCAGCAGTCGTCCGGGACAGCACAATGAGCAGTTCTTC.

J is TRBJ2-7 and V is TRBV6-2 or TRBV6-3; D perhaps matches TRBD1 (7 bases). This CDR3 is built from 15 residues. V was shortened by 6 bases and J by 2 bases, with 17 bases between the two germline ends. Germline CDR1 is MNHEY and CDR2 is SVGEGT. In nucleotides, the CDR3 is TGTGCCAGCAGCCTCAGGGGGGCGGAAGCCTACGAGCAGTACTTC. Encoded protein: CASSLRGAEAYEQYF.

The chain is built from TRBV18 and TRBJ1-4; D gene uncertain. This CDR3 is 15 amino acids long. Per germline, CDR1 KGHSH and CDR2 LQKENI. V was clipped by 1 base and J by 2 bases, with 8 bases between them. The CDR3 loop reads CASSPLASTNEKLFF. The DNA for the CDR3 is TGTGCCAGCTCACCACTGGCTTCCACTAATGAAAAACTGTTTTTT.

The chain uses TRBV29-1 and TRBJ2-7; 9 bases match TRBD1. CDR1 SQVTM and CDR2 ANQGSEA come from the germline V gene. J was trimmed by 7 bases and V by 5 bases; bases with no gene match: 15. CDR3 length: 15 amino acids. CDR3 sequence: CSVWGDPGTGQEQYF. DNA of the CDR3: TGCAGCGTTTGGGGAGACCCGGGGACAGGGCAAGAGCAGTACTTC.

This rearrangement joins TRBV5-5 to TRBJ2-1, with 8 bases matching TRBD1. Germline V gives CDR1 SGHKS, CDR2 YYEKEE (reference sequence). The CDR3 totals 16 residues. Trimming at V came to 4 bases and at J to 9 bases, leaving 15 bases not matched to a gene. Here the CDR3 DNA reads TGTGCCAGCAGCCTTTTCGGACAGGGAAGGCTTAGTGAGCAGTTCTTC. Encoded protein: CASSLFGQGRLSEQFF.

The chain combines TRBV4-3 with TRBJ2-7; a possible D gene is TRBD1 (6 bases). Trimming took 3 bases from V and 2 from J, leaving 14 bases between them. Germline values: CDR1 LGHNA, CDR2 YSLEER. This CDR3 is 15 amino acids long. Here the CDR3 reads CASSQNTGTAYEQYF. CDR3 coding DNA: TGCGCCAGCAGCCAGAACACAGGGACGGCCTACGAGCAGTACTTC.

The V call is TRBV7-9, the J call TRBJ1-2, with 7 positions matching TRBD1. This CDR3 is 18 amino acids long. In germline, CDR1 is SEHNR, CDR2 FQNEAQ (reference sequence). Trimming took 1 base from V and 0 from J; bases not matched to a gene: 11. As DNA, the CDR3 is TGTGCCAGCAGCTTAGGGAGGGGGACAGCGTTGACTAACTATGGCTACACCTTC. The encoded protein is CASSLGRGTALTNYGYTF.

The chain is built from TRBV7-3 and TRBJ1-1, with D possibly TRBD1 on 5 matching bases. Germline CDR1 SGHTA, CDR2 FQGTGA. The CDR3 is made up of 15 amino acids. Trimming took 1 base from V and 4 from J, leaving 13 bases between them. CDR3 sequence: CASSLNGGVGTEAFF. DNA for the CDR3: TGTGCCAGCAGCTTAAACGGAGGGGTCGGCACTGAAGCTTTCTTT.

The chain recombines TRBV13 with TRBJ1-4, with 7 nucleotides matching TRBD1. V trimming: 8 bases; J trimming: 8 bases; junction bases outside the gene matches: 8. The CDR3 runs 13 residues. From germline, CDR1 is PRHDT and CDR2 FYEKMQ (reference sequence). CDR3 amino acids: CASSGGLREKLFF. CDR3 sequence (DNA): TGTGCCAGCTCAGGGGGGTTGAGGGAAAAACTGTTTTTT.

The rearrangement links TRBV14 to TRBJ2-1; the D gene is possibly TRBD2 (5 bases). Germline CDR1 SGHDN, CDR2 FVKESK. The CDR3 is made up of 12 amino acids. Trimming cost V 1 base and J 9 bases, with 7 bases left between them. The CDR3: CASSQGESEQFF. The CDR3 DNA sequence: TGTGCCAGCAGCCAAGGGGAGTCTGAGCAGTTCTTC.